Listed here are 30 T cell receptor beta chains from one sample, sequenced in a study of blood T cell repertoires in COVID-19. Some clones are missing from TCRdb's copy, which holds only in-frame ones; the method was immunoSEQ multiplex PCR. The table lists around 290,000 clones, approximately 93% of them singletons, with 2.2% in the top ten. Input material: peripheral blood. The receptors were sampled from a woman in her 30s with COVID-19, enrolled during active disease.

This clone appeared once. The CDR3 protein is CASTPWDRSSYEQYF. The CDR3, as DNA: TGTGCCAGCACCCCCTGGGACAGAAGCTCCTACGAGCAGTACTTC. This chain connects TRBV6-2 or TRBV6-3 to TRBJ2-7; 7 positions match TRBD1. V shed 7 bases and J 0 bases; nucleotides not matched to a gene: 9. The V gene's germline CDR1 is MNHEY and CDR2 SVGEGT. The CDR3 has 15 amino acids.

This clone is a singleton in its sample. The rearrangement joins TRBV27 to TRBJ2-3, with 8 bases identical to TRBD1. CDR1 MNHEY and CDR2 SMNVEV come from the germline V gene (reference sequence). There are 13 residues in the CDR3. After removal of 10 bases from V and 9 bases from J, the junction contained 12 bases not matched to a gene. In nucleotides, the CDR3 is TGTGCCACCTCAGGGCAGGGGGCATGGACGCAGTATTTT. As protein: CATSGQGAWTQYF.

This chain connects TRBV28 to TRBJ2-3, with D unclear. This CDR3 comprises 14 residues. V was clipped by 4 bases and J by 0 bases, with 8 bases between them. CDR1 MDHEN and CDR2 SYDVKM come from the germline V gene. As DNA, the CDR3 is TGTGCCAGCAGTTCCCAATTTAGCACAGATACGCAGTATTTT. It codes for CASSSQFSTDTQYF.

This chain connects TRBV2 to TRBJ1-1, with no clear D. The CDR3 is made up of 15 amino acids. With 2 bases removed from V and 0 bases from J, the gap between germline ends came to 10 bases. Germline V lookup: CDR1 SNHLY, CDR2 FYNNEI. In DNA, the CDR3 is TGTGCCAGCAGTGAACCTCCTCTTATGAACACTGAAGCTTTCTTT. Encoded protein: CASSEPPLMNTEAFF.

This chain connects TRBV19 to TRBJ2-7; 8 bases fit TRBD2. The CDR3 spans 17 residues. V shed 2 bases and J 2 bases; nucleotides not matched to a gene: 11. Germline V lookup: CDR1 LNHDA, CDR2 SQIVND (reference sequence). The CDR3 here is CASSIRGGLAVTYEQYF. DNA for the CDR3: TGTGCCAGTAGTATACGGGGGGGACTCGCCGTTACCTACGAGCAGTACTTC.

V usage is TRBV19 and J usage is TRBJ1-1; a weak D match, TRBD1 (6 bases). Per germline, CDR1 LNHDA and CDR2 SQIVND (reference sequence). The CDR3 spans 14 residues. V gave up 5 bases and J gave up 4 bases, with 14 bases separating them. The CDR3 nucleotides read TGTGCCAGTAGTGTCACAGGGTTGGGCACTGAAGCTTTCTTT. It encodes CASSVTGLGTEAFF.

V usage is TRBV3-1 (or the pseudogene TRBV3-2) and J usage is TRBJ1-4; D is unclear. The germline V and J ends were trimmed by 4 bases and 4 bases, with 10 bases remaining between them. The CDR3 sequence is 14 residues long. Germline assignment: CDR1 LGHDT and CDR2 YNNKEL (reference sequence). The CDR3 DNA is TGTGCCAGCAGCCCAGGCCTTGTTAATGAAAAACTGTTTTTT. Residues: CASSPGLVNEKLFF.

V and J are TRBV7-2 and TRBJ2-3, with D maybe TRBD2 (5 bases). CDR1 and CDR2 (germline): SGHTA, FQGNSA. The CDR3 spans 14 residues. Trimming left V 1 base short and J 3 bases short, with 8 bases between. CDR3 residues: CASSLGLRTDTQYF. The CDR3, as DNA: TGTGCCAGCAGCTTAGGACTAAGGACAGATACGCAGTATTTT.

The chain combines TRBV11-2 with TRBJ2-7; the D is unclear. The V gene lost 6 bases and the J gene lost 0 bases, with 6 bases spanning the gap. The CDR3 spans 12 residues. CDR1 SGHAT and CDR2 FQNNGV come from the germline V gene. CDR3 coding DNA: TGTGCCAGCAGACACCTCTCCTACGAGCAGTACTTC. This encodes CASRHLSYEQYF.

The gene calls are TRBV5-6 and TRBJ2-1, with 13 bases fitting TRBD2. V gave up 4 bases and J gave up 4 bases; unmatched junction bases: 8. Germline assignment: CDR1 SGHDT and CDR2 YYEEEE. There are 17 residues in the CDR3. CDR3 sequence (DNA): TGTGCCAGCAGCGGACTCCGACTAGCGGGAGGATACAATGAGCAGTTCTTC. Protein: CASSGLRLAGGYNEQFF. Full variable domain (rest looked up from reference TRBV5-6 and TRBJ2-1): DAGVTQSPTHLIKTRGQQVTLRCSPKSGHDTVSWYQQALGQGPQFIFQYYEEEERQRGNFPDRFSGHQFPNYSSELNVNALLLGDSALYLCASSGLRLAGGYNEQFFGPGTRLTVL.

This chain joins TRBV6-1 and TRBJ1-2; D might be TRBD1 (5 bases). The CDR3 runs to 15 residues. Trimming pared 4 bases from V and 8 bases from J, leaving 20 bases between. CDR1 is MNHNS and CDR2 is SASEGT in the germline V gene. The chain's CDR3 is CASSAAGLQAGGYTF. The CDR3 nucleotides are TGTGCCAGCAGTGCAGCGGGACTCCAGGCGGGCGGCTACACCTTC.

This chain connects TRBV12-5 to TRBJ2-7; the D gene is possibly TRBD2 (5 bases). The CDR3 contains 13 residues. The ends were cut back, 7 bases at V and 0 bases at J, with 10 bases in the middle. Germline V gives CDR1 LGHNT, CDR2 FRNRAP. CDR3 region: CASVRAVSYEQYF. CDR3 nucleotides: TGTGCTAGTGTTCGAGCGGTCTCCTACGAGCAGTACTTC.

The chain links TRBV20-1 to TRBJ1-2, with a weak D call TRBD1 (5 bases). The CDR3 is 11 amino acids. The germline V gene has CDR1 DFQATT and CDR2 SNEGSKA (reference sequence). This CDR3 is CSRVSPLGYTF. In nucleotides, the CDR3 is TGCAGCAGGGTTTCACCTCTTGGCTACACCTTC.

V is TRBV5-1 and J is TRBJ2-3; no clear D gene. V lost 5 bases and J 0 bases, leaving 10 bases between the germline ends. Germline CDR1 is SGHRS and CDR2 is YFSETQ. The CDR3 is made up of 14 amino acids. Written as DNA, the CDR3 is TGCGCCAGCAGAAAATCTGTAAGCACAGATACGCAGTATTTT. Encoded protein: CASRKSVSTDTQYF.

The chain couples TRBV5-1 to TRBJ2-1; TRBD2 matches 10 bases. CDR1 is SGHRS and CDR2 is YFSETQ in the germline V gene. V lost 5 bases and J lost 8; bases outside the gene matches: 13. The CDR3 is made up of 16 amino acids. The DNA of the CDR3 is TGCGCCAGCAGGAGACTATCCGGGACTAGCGTCTATGAGCAGTTCTTC. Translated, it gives CASRRLSGTSVYEQFF.

The CDR3 DNA follows: TGCGCCAGCAGCTTGTTGGGGGGAACCACAGATACGCAGTATTTT. Its translation is CASSLLGGTTDTQYF. This chain uses TRBV5-1 with TRBJ2-3; possible D gene TRBD2, 6 bases. Germline CDR1 SGHRS, CDR2 YFSETQ. Deletions cut 1 base from V and 2 bases from J, with 11 bases between. This CDR3 spans 15 amino acids.

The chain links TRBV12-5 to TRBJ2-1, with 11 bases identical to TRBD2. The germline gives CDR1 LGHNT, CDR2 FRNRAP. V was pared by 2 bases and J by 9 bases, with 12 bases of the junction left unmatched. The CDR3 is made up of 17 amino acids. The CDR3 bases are TGTGCTAGTGGTTTGAGTGAACTAGCGGGAGTAGGAGGTGAGCAGTTCTTC. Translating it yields CASGLSELAGVGGEQFF.

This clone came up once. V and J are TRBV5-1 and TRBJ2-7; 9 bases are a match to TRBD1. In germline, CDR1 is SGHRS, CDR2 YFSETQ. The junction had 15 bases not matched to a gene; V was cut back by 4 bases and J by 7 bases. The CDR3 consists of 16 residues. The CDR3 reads CASSLQTGGAFAEQYF. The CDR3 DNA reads TGCGCCAGCAGCCTCCAGACAGGGGGGGCGTTTGCGGAGCAGTACTTC.

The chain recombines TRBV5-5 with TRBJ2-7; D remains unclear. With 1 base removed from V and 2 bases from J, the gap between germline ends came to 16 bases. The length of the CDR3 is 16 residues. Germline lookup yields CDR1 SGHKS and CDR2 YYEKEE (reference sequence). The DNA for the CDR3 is TGTGCCAGCAGCTTGATCTTGGAGATCCCCACCTACGAGCAGTACTTC. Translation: CASSLILEIPTYEQYF.

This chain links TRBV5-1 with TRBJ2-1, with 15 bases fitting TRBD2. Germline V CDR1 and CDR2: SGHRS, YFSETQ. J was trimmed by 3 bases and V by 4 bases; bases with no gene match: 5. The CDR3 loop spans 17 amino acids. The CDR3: CASSQGLAGGSYNEQFF. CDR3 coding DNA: TGCGCCAGCAGCCAGGGACTAGCGGGAGGTAGCTACAATGAGCAGTTCTTC.

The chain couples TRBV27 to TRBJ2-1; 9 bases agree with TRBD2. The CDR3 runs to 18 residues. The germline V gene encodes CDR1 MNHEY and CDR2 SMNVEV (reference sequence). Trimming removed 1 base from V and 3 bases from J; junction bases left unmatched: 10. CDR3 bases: TGTGCCAGCAGTTTATATGGGGCTAGCGGGGCCTTCTACAATGAGCAGTTCTTC. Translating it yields CASSLYGASGAFYNEQFF.

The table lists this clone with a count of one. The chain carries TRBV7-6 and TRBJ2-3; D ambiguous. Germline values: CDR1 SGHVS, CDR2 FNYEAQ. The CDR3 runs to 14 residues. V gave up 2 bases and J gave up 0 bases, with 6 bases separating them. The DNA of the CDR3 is TGTGCCAGCAGCTTACTACAGAGCACAGATACGCAGTATTTT. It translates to CASSLLQSTDTQYF.

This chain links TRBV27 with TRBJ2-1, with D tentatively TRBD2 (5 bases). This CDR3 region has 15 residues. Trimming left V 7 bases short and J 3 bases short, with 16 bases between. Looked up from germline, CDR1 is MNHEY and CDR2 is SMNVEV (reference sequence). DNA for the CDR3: TGTGCCAGCACCGTAGTCAGTGGACTCTACAATGAGCAGTTCTTC. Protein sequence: CASTVVSGLYNEQFF.

The CDR3 sequence: CASSLASGRVYEQYF. DNA of the CDR3: TGTGCCAGCAGCTTGGCCAGCGGGAGGGTCTACGAGCAGTACTTC. The rearrangement links TRBV5-6 to TRBJ2-7, with TRBD2 matching over 10 bases. V was clipped by 0 bases and J by 3 bases; unmatched bases: 3. The CDR3 is 15 amino acids. CDR1 is SGHDT and CDR2 is YYEEEE in the germline V gene.

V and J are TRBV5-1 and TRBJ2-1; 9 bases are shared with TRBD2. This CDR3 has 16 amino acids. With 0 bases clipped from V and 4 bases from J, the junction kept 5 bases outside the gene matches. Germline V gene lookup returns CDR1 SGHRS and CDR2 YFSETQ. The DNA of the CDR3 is TGCGCCAGCAGCTTGGTTTTTAGCGGGAGTTACAATGAGCAGTTCTTC. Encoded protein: CASSLVFSGSYNEQFF.

The CDR3 sequence is CASSPGGFRREGYTF. The CDR3, as DNA: TGTGCCAGCAGTCCCGGGGGATTTCGAAGGGAGGGCTACACCTTC. The chain combines TRBV6-6 with TRBJ1-2, with D perhaps matching TRBD1 (5 bases). CDR1 MNHNY and CDR2 SVGAGI come from the germline V gene (reference sequence). The CDR3 is 15 amino acids. The V gene lost 5 bases and the J gene lost 8 bases, with 21 bases spanning the gap.

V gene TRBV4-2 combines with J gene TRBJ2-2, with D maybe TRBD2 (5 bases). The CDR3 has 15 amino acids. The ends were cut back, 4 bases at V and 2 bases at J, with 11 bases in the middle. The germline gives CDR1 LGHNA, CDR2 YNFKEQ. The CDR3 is CASSPHGVNTGELFF. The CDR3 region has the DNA TGTGCCAGCAGCCCCCACGGGGTCAACACCGGGGAGCTGTTTTTT.

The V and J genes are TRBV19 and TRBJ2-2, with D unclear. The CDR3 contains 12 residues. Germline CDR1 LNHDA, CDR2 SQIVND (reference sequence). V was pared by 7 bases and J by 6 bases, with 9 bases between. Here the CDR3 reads CASKRESGELFF. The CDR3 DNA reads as TGTGCCAGTAAGCGTGAGTCCGGGGAGCTGTTTTTT.

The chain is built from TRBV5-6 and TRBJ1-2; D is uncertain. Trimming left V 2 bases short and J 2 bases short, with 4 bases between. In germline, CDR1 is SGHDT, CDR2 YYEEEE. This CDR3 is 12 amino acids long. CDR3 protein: CASSLSNYGYTF. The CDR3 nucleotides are TGTGCCAGCAGCTTAAGCAACTATGGCTACACCTTC.

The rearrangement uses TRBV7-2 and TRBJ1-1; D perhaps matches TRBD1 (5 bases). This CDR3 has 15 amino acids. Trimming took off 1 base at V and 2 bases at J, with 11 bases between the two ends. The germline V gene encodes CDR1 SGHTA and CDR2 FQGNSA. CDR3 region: CASSLEPTANTEAFF. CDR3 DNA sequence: TGTGCCAGCAGCTTAGAACCGACAGCCAACACTGAAGCTTTCTTT.